What follows are 30 T cell receptor beta chains derived from one specimen sequenced in a study of cytomegalovirus exposure and HLA in healthy donors. The PCR employed 60 Vbeta primers together with 13 Jbeta primers. The repertoire was sequenced with immunoSEQ multiplex PCR; TCRdb's copy has only in-frame clones and lacks some. The table shows 80,000 to 100,000 clones, with roughly 63% occurring only once. The sequenced sample consisted of PBMCs. The receptors shown here come from a woman aged 40 to 50 in good health and CMV-seropositive.

V gene TRBV29-1 combines with J gene TRBJ2-3; TRBD2 matches 9 bases. CDR3 size: 14 residues. Trimming at V came to 4 bases and at J to 3 bases, leaving 5 bases not matched to a gene. Germline CDR1 SQVTM, CDR2 ANQGSEA. Here the CDR3 DNA reads TGCAGCGTTGGTAGTAGCGGGAGTACAGATACGCAGTATTTT. Translated, it gives CSVGSSGSTDTQYF.

The chain has TRBV6-1 and TRBJ2-5; D is possibly TRBD2 (6 bases). The CDR3 has 15 residues. Trimming took off 1 base at V and 5 bases at J, with 14 bases between the two ends. CDR1 MNHNS and CDR2 SASEGT come from the germline V gene. The CDR3: CASSEGAEGRETQYF. The CDR3, as DNA: TGTGCCAGCAGTGAAGGAGCGGAGGGGAGGGAGACCCAGTACTTC.

The V call is TRBV11-1, the J call TRBJ1-4, with D perhaps TRBD1 (6 bases). The germline V gene encodes CDR1 SGHAT and CDR2 FQDESV (reference sequence). V lost 2 bases and J 2 bases, leaving 15 bases between the germline ends. The CDR3 totals 17 residues. CDR3 sequence reads: CASSLIGQGTTNEKLFF. The CDR3 DNA reads TGTGCCAGCAGCTTAATCGGGCAGGGGACGACTAATGAAAAACTGTTTTTT.

The rearrangement links TRBV4-3 to TRBJ1-6; 7 bases match TRBD1. V trimming: 0 bases; J trimming: 10 bases; junction bases outside the gene matches: 6. Germline V gene lookup returns CDR1 LGHNA and CDR2 YSLEER. The CDR3 has 15 residues. Here the CDR3 reads CASSQDQGVGSPLHF. Here the CDR3 DNA reads TGCGCCAGCAGCCAAGATCAGGGGGTAGGCTCACCCCTCCACTTT.

The chain links TRBV5-1 to TRBJ1-1, with D unclear. CDR1 SGHRS and CDR2 YFSETQ come from the germline V gene. V dropped 4 bases and J dropped 1 base, with 17 bases sitting between them. The CDR3 length is 16 residues. The CDR3 DNA reads as TGCGCCAGCAGCACCCCCTTAGGAGGTGGGAACACTGAAGCTTTCTTT. Its protein product is CASSTPLGGGNTEAFF.

The chain carries TRBV5-6 and TRBJ2-1, with 9 bases identical to TRBD2. The CDR3 covers 14 residues. Per germline, CDR1 SGHDT and CDR2 YYEEEE. Germline trimming cut 0 bases from V and 6 bases from J; bases unmatched to any gene: 1. The CDR3 coding sequence is TGTGCCAGCAGCTTGGTTAGCGGGAGCAATGAGCAGTTCTTC. Translation gives CASSLVSGSNEQFF.

The chain has TRBV29-1 and TRBJ2-1, with a tentative D call TRBD1 (5 bases). Germline values: CDR1 SQVTM, CDR2 ANQGSEA. Trimming took off 0 bases at V and 15 bases at J, with 21 bases between the two ends. This CDR3 region has 14 residues. CDR3 DNA: TGCAGCGTTGAAGATCTAGGGGCCCTCCAAGAAGCGTTCTTC. Translation gives CSVEDLGALQEAFF.

V usage is TRBV7-6 and J usage is TRBJ1-1; perhaps TRBD1 as D (5 bases). The CDR3 sequence is 17 residues long. CDR1 and CDR2 (germline): SGHVS, FNYEAQ. V lost 5 bases to trimming and J lost 1 base, with 20 bases between them. CDR3 region: CASSLVGTGDGNTEAFF. CDR3 nucleotides: TGTGCCAGCAGCCTAGTCGGGACGGGGGATGGGAACACTGAAGCTTTCTTT.

V gene TRBV4-1 combines with J gene TRBJ2-1; no clear D gene. V lost 1 base to trimming and J lost 5 bases, with 18 bases between them. Germline values: CDR1 MGHRA, CDR2 YSYEKL. This CDR3 has 17 amino acids. CDR3 sequence (DNA): TGCGCCAGCAGCCAAGGGCACACGTCCTCAGGTCACAATGAGCAGTTCTTC. It encodes CASSQGHTSSGHNEQFF.

The V call is TRBV11-2, the J call TRBJ2-1; 10 bases line up with TRBD1. Germline-derived CDR1 and CDR2 are SGHAT and FQNNGV. The V and J ends lost 3 bases and 7 bases, in that order; junction bases with no gene match: 6. CDR3 length: 15 amino acids. In DNA form, the CDR3 reads TGTGCCAGCAGCTTCGGGACAGGGGTTACGAATGAGCAGTTCTTC. Amino acid sequence: CASSFGTGVTNEQFF.

The genes are TRBV9 and TRBJ2-7; D gene unclear. CDR3 size: 13 residues. The V gene lost 7 bases and the J gene lost 0 bases, with 11 bases spanning the gap. Germline V gene data show CDR1 as SGDLS and CDR2 as YYNGEE. The CDR3 sequence: CASGPGRSYEQYF. Here the CDR3 DNA reads TGTGCCAGCGGTCCTGGCCGCTCCTACGAGCAGTACTTC. The whole variable domain, remainder taken from reference TRBV9 and TRBJ2-7, is DSGVTQTPKHLITATGQRVTLRCSPRSGDLSVYWYQQSLDQGLQFLIQYYNGEERAKGNILERFSAQQFPDLHSELNLSSLELGDSALYFCASGPGRSYEQYFGPGTRLTVT.

This clone was seen a single time. V gene TRBV2 combines with J gene TRBJ2-1; 11 bases line up with TRBD2. Per the germline V gene, CDR1 is SNHLY and CDR2 is FYNNEI. The CDR3 length is 14 residues. V was pared by 2 bases and J by 10 bases, with 4 bases of the junction left unmatched. CDR3 loop: CASSELAGGHEQFF. Here the CDR3 DNA reads TGTGCCAGCAGTGAATTAGCGGGAGGGCACGAGCAGTTCTTC. The whole variable domain, remainder taken from reference TRBV2 and TRBJ2-1, is EPEVTQTPSHQVTQMGQEVILRCVPISNHLYFYWYRQILGQKVEFLVSFYNNEISEKSEIFDDQFSVERPDGSNFTLKIRSTKLEDSAMYFCASSELAGGHEQFFGPGTRLTVL.

The chain couples TRBV9 to TRBJ2-7, with 7 bases fitting TRBD1. The CDR3 is 13 amino acids. Germline CDR1 SGDLS, CDR2 YYNGEE. The J segment lost 1 base and the V segment lost 5 bases, leaving 3 bases of the junction unmatched. CDR3 sequence: CASSETGSYEQYF. CDR3 bases: TGTGCCAGCAGTGAGACAGGGTCCTACGAGCAGTACTTC. Based on the CDR3 plus reference TRBV9 and TRBJ2-7, the full variable domain is DSGVTQTPKHLITATGQRVTLRCSPRSGDLSVYWYQQSLDQGLQFLIQYYNGEERAKGNILERFSAQQFPDLHSELNLSSLELGDSALYFCASSETGSYEQYFGPGTRLTVT.

The chain employs TRBV27 and TRBJ1-5; D is uncertain. V gave up 8 bases and J gave up 4 bases, with 6 bases separating them. Germline CDR1 is MNHEY and CDR2 is SMNVEV (reference sequence). The CDR3 has 11 amino acids. The CDR3 loop reads CASGLNQPQHF. In DNA form, the CDR3 reads TGTGCCAGCGGGCTAAATCAGCCCCAGCATTTT.

The sample holds a few counts of this clone. This chain links TRBV19 with TRBJ2-3, with TRBD1 as a possible D gene (5 bases). In germline, CDR1 is LNHDA, CDR2 SQIVND (reference sequence). The V and J ends lost 8 bases and 1 base respectively, with 19 bases between them. The CDR3 loop spans 16 amino acids. CDR3: CASRGRASTRTDTQYF. DNA for the CDR3: TGTGCCAGTCGTGGCAGGGCATCTACCCGCACAGATACGCAGTATTTT.

The J gene is TRBJ1-1, the V gene TRBV10-3; D is unresolved. The CDR3 totals 10 residues. V shed 8 bases and J shed 6 bases, with 7 bases lying between them. Germline V gives CDR1 ENHRY, CDR2 SYGVKD. The CDR3 coding sequence is TGTGCCATCGGCGGGGCTGAAGCTTTCTTT. It yields the protein CAIGGAEAFF.

The V and J genes are TRBV7-8 and TRBJ2-3; 9 bases are shared with TRBD2. The CDR3 extends over 16 amino acids. Germline-derived CDR1 and CDR2 are SGHVS and FQNEAQ. After removal of 5 bases from V and 9 bases from J, the junction contained 15 bases not matched to a gene. The CDR3 sequence: CASSLTAAGGPMTQYF. CDR3 sequence (DNA): TGTGCCAGCAGCCTTACCGCGGCGGGAGGGCCTATGACGCAGTATTTT. Full variable domain (outside the CDR3, taken from reference TRBV7-8 and TRBJ2-3): GAGVSQSPRYKVAKRGQDVALRCDPISGHVSLFWYQQALGQGPEFLTYFQNEAQLDKSGLPSDRFFAERPEGSVSTLKIQRTQQEDSAVYLCASSLTAAGGPMTQYFGPGTRLTVL.

The V call is TRBV7-8, the J call TRBJ1-5; no clear D. This CDR3 spans 13 amino acids. Trimming cost V 5 bases and J 4 bases, with 9 bases left between them. Germline loops: CDR1 SGHVS, CDR2 FQNEAQ. This CDR3 is CASSLGRNQPQHF. The CDR3 DNA is TGTGCCAGCAGCCTAGGGAGGAATCAGCCCCAGCATTTT. Using reference TRBV7-8 and TRBJ1-5 for the parts outside the CDR3, the full variable domain is GAGVSQSPRYKVAKRGQDVALRCDPISGHVSLFWYQQALGQGPEFLTYFQNEAQLDKSGLPSDRFFAERPEGSVSTLKIQRTQQEDSAVYLCASSLGRNQPQHFGDGTRLSIL.

The chain couples TRBV13 to TRBJ1-4; D may be TRBD1 (6 bases). The V end was cut by 6 bases, the J end by 5 bases, with 13 bases between. Germline CDR1 and CDR2: PRHDT and FYEKMQ (reference sequence). This CDR3 region has 14 residues. This CDR3 is CASRVGAENEKLFF. The CDR3 coding sequence is TGTGCCAGCAGGGTGGGGGCTGAAAATGAAAAACTGTTTTTT.

The J gene is TRBJ2-7, the V gene TRBV30; D call uncertain. The CDR3 length is 11 residues. The germline V and J ends were trimmed by 2 bases and 4 bases, with 6 bases remaining between them. Germline V gene lookup returns CDR1 GTSNPN and CDR2 SVGIG (reference sequence). This CDR3 reads CAWSNMYEQYF. CDR3 DNA sequence: TGTGCCTGGAGTAACATGTACGAGCAGTACTTC.

The chain joins TRBV10-3 to TRBJ2-1, with TRBD1 matching over 8 bases. The CDR3 has 16 residues. CDR1 ENHRY and CDR2 SYGVKD come from the germline V gene. After removal of 4 bases from V and 5 bases from J, the junction contained 10 bases not matched to a gene. CDR3 nucleotides: TGTGCCATCAGTGTTCTACGACAGGGGATGGACAATGAGCAGTTCTTC. This translates into CAISVLRQGMDNEQFF.

The chain couples TRBV6-1 to TRBJ2-5; the D gene is possibly TRBD1 (6 bases). Trimming removed 6 bases at V and 10 bases at J, with 18 bases between. Germline CDR1 is MNHNS and CDR2 is SASEGT. The length of the CDR3 is 13 residues. In nucleotides, the CDR3 is TGTGCCAGCAGCGGGACACCCTCGTTGGGCCAGTACTTC. It is translated as CASSGTPSLGQYF.

The V and J genes are TRBV5-6 and TRBJ1-4; tentative D call: TRBD1 (5 bases). Germline V gene sequence: CDR1 SGHDT, CDR2 YYEEEE. CDR3 length: 15 residues. V gave up 5 bases and J gave up 1 base, with 12 bases separating them. CDR3 protein: CASSHTGETNEKLFF. The CDR3, as DNA: TGTGCCAGCAGTCACACGGGGGAAACTAATGAAAAACTGTTTTTT.

This chain uses TRBV19 with TRBJ2-7, with D possibly TRBD1 on 5 matching bases. Germline-derived CDR1 and CDR2 are LNHDA and SQIVND (reference sequence). This CDR3 region has 16 residues. V lost 5 bases and J 3 bases, leaving 20 bases between the germline ends. The CDR3 spells CASSQTLQAAHYEQYF. CDR3 in DNA: TGTGCCAGTAGTCAAACTTTACAGGCGGCCCACTACGAGCAGTACTTC. Full variable domain (outside the CDR3, taken from reference TRBV19 and TRBJ2-7): DGGITQSPKYLFRKEGQNVTLSCEQNLNHDAMYWYRQDPGQGLRLIYYSQIVNDFQKGDIAEGYSVSREKKESFPLTVTSAQKNPTAFYLCASSQTLQAAHYEQYFGPGTRLTVT.

V usage is TRBV7-2 and J usage is TRBJ2-1, with D possibly being TRBD2 (6 bases). Trimming shortened V by 1 base and J by 5 bases, and 12 bases separated the two germline ends. Germline CDR1 SGHTA, CDR2 FQGNSA. The CDR3 consists of 15 residues. The CDR3 protein is CASSLDGGTHNEQFF. CDR3 DNA sequence: TGTGCCAGCAGCTTAGACGGCGGGACCCACAATGAGCAGTTCTTC.

The rearrangement links TRBV7-2 to TRBJ2-1; D call uncertain. V was trimmed by 3 bases and J by 0 bases, leaving 9 bases between them. CDR1 and CDR2 (germline): SGHTA, FQGNSA. The CDR3 is made up of 15 amino acids. CDR3 in amino acids: CASSLVSDSYNEQFF. CDR3 nucleotides: TGTGCCAGCAGCTTGGTGTCAGACTCCTACAATGAGCAGTTCTTC.

This sequence joins TRBV5-1 and TRBJ2-2; weak D call: TRBD1 (5 bases). The CDR3 spans 13 residues. V was trimmed by 5 bases and J by 3 bases, leaving 8 bases between them. The germline V gene has CDR1 SGHRS and CDR2 YFSETQ. The CDR3 here is CASRQADTGELFF. In DNA, the CDR3 is TGCGCCAGCAGACAGGCGGACACCGGGGAGCTGTTTTTT.

This clone was found many times. The identical CDR3 is also encoded by other nucleotide sequences in the sample. The chain joins TRBV4-2 to TRBJ2-5, with 11 bases lining up with TRBD2. V shed 5 bases, J shed 1 base, and the junction held 3 bases outside the gene matches. The CDR3 contains 15 residues. Germline assignment: CDR1 LGHNA and CDR2 YNFKEQ. The CDR3 loop reads CASSYGTSGQETQYF. Here the CDR3 DNA reads TGTGCCAGCAGCTACGGGACTAGCGGCCAAGAGACCCAGTACTTC.

The chain has TRBV7-3 and TRBJ2-7, with TRBD1 identical over 8 bases. With V trimmed by 5 bases and J by 5 bases, 5 bases remained unmatched. There are 13 residues in the CDR3. The germline V gene has CDR1 SGHTA and CDR2 FQGTGA. In nucleotides, the CDR3 is TGTGCCAGCAGCGGAGGACAGGGCCACGAGCAGTACTTC. Protein product: CASSGGQGHEQYF.

In its sample, this clone was seen once. The rearrangement uses TRBV29-1 and TRBJ1-2; 10 positions agree with TRBD1. V shed 6 bases, J shed 0 bases, and the junction held 4 bases outside the gene matches. The CDR3 totals 14 residues. Looked up from germline, CDR1 is SQVTM and CDR2 is ANQGSEA. CDR3 in DNA: TGCAGCGTAAGGGACAGGGGAACTAACTATGGCTACACCTTC. Protein: CSVRDRGTNYGYTF.